This entry lists 24 T cell receptor beta chains sequenced from one sample in a study of identical twins. MiXCR, applied by TCRdb to the 5' RACE reads, yields one record per CDR3 protein. The data show 1,800,000 or so distinct CDR3 sequences, with 25% to 35% seen just once and more than 0.25% held by the top ten. The material sequenced was cord blood. The receptors come from a newborn girl in good health.

This clonotype came up a few times. The chain recombines TRBV20-1 with TRBJ1-5; 8 bases line up with TRBD1. Germline CDR1 is DFQATT and CDR2 is SNEGSKA (reference sequence). The CDR3 is made up of 14 amino acids. V gave up 4 bases and J gave up 2 bases; unmatched junction bases: 4. The CDR3 protein is CSATGGSGNQPQHF. The CDR3 DNA is TGCAGTGCTACAGGGGGCAGCGGCAATCAGCCCCAGCATTTT.

The J gene is TRBJ2-5, the V gene TRBV20-1; TRBD2 matches 8 bases. Germline trimming cut 6 bases from V and 2 bases from J; bases unmatched to any gene: 5. CDR1 is DFQATT, CDR2 SNEGSKA, per germline (reference sequence). This CDR3 comprises 13 residues. This CDR3 is CSAPGTRQETQYF. In DNA, the CDR3 is TGCAGTGCGCCCGGGACTAGACAAGAGACCCAGTACTTC.

This clonotype has only a few counts. The chain joins TRBV5-1 to TRBJ2-1; a weak D match, TRBD2 (6 bases). CDR1 and CDR2 (germline): SGHRS, YFSETQ. CDR3 length: 16 residues. V was clipped by 4 bases and J by 0 bases, with 14 bases between them. The CDR3 DNA reads TGCGCCAGCAGCGTCGGGACTTTTCGCTCCTACAATGAGCAGTTCTTC. Its translation: CASSVGTFRSYNEQFF.

This clonotype showed up many times. The rearrangement uses TRBV27 and TRBJ2-7, with 7 bases lining up with TRBD2. The trim removed 2 bases at V and 3 bases at J, leaving 10 bases unmatched. Germline loops: CDR1 MNHEY, CDR2 SMNVEV (reference sequence). The CDR3 has 16 residues. The CDR3 reads CASSLSPSGTFYEQYF. Written as DNA, the CDR3 is TGTGCCAGCAGTTTAAGTCCTAGCGGAACTTTCTACGAGCAGTACTTC.

The genes are TRBV24-1 and TRBJ2-5; TRBD2 matches at 12 bases. The CDR3 is 15 residues long. V lost 5 bases to trimming and J lost 11 bases; unmatched junction nucleotides: 11. CDR1 is KGHDR, CDR2 SFDVKD, per germline. CDR3 loop: CATSGLAGEGVEQYF. CDR3 in DNA: TGTGCCACCAGTGGACTAGCGGGAGAGGGAGTTGAGCAGTACTTC.

J is TRBJ1-1 and V is TRBV7-9; D ambiguous. CDR1 is SEHNR, CDR2 FQNEAQ, per germline (reference sequence). This CDR3 has 12 amino acids. Between the trimmed V and J ends, which lost 6 bases and 1 base, there was a span of 6 bases. CDR3 bases: TGTGCCAGCAGATCAACGAACACTGAAGCTTTCTTT. This sequence encodes CASRSTNTEAFF.

The chain carries TRBV28 and TRBJ1-1; TRBD1 might be the D (5 bases). This CDR3 has 17 amino acids. Germline lookup yields CDR1 MDHEN and CDR2 SYDVKM. V lost 7 bases, J lost 0 bases, and 21 bases lay in between. CDR3 region: CASKFRLRGPLNTEAFF. CDR3 bases: TGTGCCAGCAAGTTTCGTTTACGGGGCCCCCTGAACACTGAAGCTTTCTTT.

V gene TRBV20-1 combines with J gene TRBJ2-7; D gene unclear. Trimming took off 1 base at V and 3 bases at J, with 10 bases between the two ends. The length of the CDR3 is 13 residues. CDR1 DFQATT and CDR2 SNEGSKA come from the germline V gene (reference sequence). The chain's CDR3 is CSARGPEIYEQYF. The DNA for the CDR3 is TGCAGTGCTAGAGGTCCAGAAATCTACGAGCAGTACTTC.

The chain joins TRBV5-6 to TRBJ2-7; a weak D match, TRBD1 (6 bases). The CDR3 sequence is 16 residues long. Per the germline V gene, CDR1 is SGHDT and CDR2 is YYEEEE. V was cut by 0 bases and J by 3 bases, with 16 bases left in between. CDR3 DNA: TGTGCCAGCAGCTTGGGGGGACAAATTTCTTTCTACGAGCAGTACTTC. It specifies CASSLGGQISFYEQYF.

V is TRBV20-1 and J is TRBJ2-1; 12 bases line up with TRBD2. CDR1 and CDR2 (germline): DFQATT, SNEGSKA (reference sequence). J was trimmed by 7 bases and V by 6 bases; bases with no gene match: 10. The CDR3 totals 15 residues. The CDR3 bases are TGCAGTGCCCTTCTGACTAGCGGGAGCCTAAATGAGCAGTTCTTC. This encodes CSALLTSGSLNEQFF.

J is TRBJ2-1 and V is TRBV7-6; D is unresolved. Between the trimmed V and J ends, which lost 1 base and 8 bases, there was a span of 12 bases. The CDR3 has 14 amino acids. Germline CDR1 and CDR2: SGHVS and FNYEAQ. The DNA of the CDR3 is TGTGCCAGCAGCTTAGTGGGCCCGGTCTATGAGCAGTTCTTC. Protein sequence: CASSLVGPVYEQFF. Full variable domain (missing parts from reference TRBV7-6 and TRBJ2-1): GAGVSQSPRYKVTKRGQDVALRCDPISGHVSLYWYRQALGQGPEFLTYFNYEAQQDKSGLPNDRFSAERPEGSISTLTIQRTEQRDSAMYRCASSLVGPVYEQFFGPGTRLTVL.

The chain is built from TRBV29-1 and TRBJ2-1, with a tentative D call TRBD1 (6 bases). Germline CDR1 SQVTM, CDR2 ANQGSEA. The V end lost 4 bases, the J end lost 6 bases, and 16 bases lay between the germline ends. This CDR3 contains 14 residues. The CDR3 loop reads CSVAVWDTRNEQFF. DNA for the CDR3: TGCAGCGTTGCGGTGTGGGACACTCGCAATGAGCAGTTCTTC.

This clonotype was detected only a few times. The CDR3 here is CASSEVAPANYGYTF. CDR3 sequence (DNA): TGTGCCAGCAGTGAGGTGGCACCTGCTAACTATGGCTACACCTTC. The V call is TRBV2, the J call TRBJ1-2; D uncertain. This CDR3 contains 15 residues. Germline V CDR1 and CDR2: SNHLY, FYNNEI. Trimming removed 3 bases from V and 0 bases from J, with 11 bases in between.

V usage is TRBV18 and J usage is TRBJ2-3; the D is unclear. CDR1 KGHSH and CDR2 LQKENI come from the germline V gene. V was pared by 6 bases and J by 2 bases, with 12 bases between. The CDR3 covers 14 residues. The CDR3 is CASSPVLATDTQYF. DNA for the CDR3: TGTGCCAGCTCCCCCGTCCTTGCCACAGATACGCAGTATTTT.

This clonotype was recorded many times. The chain uses TRBV2 and TRBJ2-3; 9 nucleotides line up with TRBD2. V gave up 2 bases and J gave up 0 bases; unmatched junction bases: 0. Per the germline V gene, CDR1 is SNHLY and CDR2 is FYNNEI. This CDR3 is 15 amino acids long. The CDR3 sequence is CASSETSGSTDTQYF. In DNA form, the CDR3 reads TGTGCCAGCAGTGAAACTAGCGGGAGCACAGATACGCAGTATTTT.

This chain joins TRBV6-5 and TRBJ1-3; D ambiguous. Germline V lookup: CDR1 MNHEY, CDR2 SVGAGI. This CDR3 is built from 14 residues. V was clipped by 0 bases and J by 0 bases, with 3 bases between them. CDR3 bases: TGTGCCAGCAGTTACTCTATCTCTGGAAACACCATATATTTT. This codes for CASSYSISGNTIYF.

This chain links TRBV21-1 with TRBJ2-1; the tabulated D call, TRBD2, remains unverified against the DNA. TRBV21-1 is recorded as a pseudogene. This CDR3 contains 15 residues. The CDR3 coding sequence is TGTGCCAGCAGCAAATCGGGCGGGGGGGCTCATGAGCAGTTCTTC. Translating gives CASSKSGGGAHEQFF.

This chain uses TRBV6-1 with TRBJ1-6, with unresolved D. The CDR3 has 16 residues. V lost 4 bases, J lost 2 bases, and 12 bases lay in between. Per germline, CDR1 MNHNS and CDR2 SASEGT. In DNA, the CDR3 is TGTGCCAGCAGTGGGGGTGCTGACCCCTATAATTCACCCCTCCACTTT. It is translated as CASSGGADPYNSPLHF.

The chain has TRBV12-3 or TRBV12-4 and TRBJ2-1; 7 nucleotides match TRBD2. The J call is uncertain, as TRBJ2-7 better fits the DNA end. This CDR3 has 16 residues. CDR3 sequence: CASTKYGGSSYNEQYF. CDR3 sequence (DNA): TGTGCCAGCACCAAGTACGGCGGGAGCTCCTACAATGAGCAGTACTTC.

The rearrangement uses TRBV3-1 and TRBJ2-7; 7 nucleotides agree with TRBD2. The V gene end was trimmed by 4 bases and the J gene end by 5 bases; junction bases not matched to a gene: 20. The CDR3 sequence is 18 residues long. Germline V gene data show CDR1 as LGHDT and CDR2 as YNNKEL (reference sequence). CDR3 sequence (DNA): TGTGCCAGCAGCCGAAAGGGCACTTTTAGGACTAGTTTCCACGAGCAGTACTTC. Its protein product is CASSRKGTFRTSFHEQYF.

This clonotype was detected only once. The V gene is TRBV12-3 or TRBV12-4, the J gene TRBJ2-7; 10 nucleotides align to TRBD2. The V and J ends lost 1 base and 7 bases, in that order; junction bases with no gene match: 7. The CDR3 length is 15 residues. Written as DNA, the CDR3 is TGTGCCAGCAGTTTAGTAGCGGGGGGAGTCGGTGAGCAGTACTTC. This codes for CASSLVAGGVGEQYF.

This sequence joins TRBV29-1 and TRBJ1-1; D uncertain. Germline-derived CDR1 and CDR2 are SQVTM and ANQGSEA. Deletions cut 6 bases from V and 3 bases from J, with 14 bases between. The CDR3 has 13 residues. CDR3 in DNA: TGCAGCGTGCTCGCTTTGGGTGACACTGAAGCTTTCTTT. Its translation is CSVLALGDTEAFF. The full variable domain, with the rest looked up from reference TRBV29-1 and TRBJ1-1, is SAVISQKPSRDICQRGTSLTIQCQVDSQVTMMFWYRQQPGQSLTLIATANQGSEATYESGFVIDKFPISRPNLTFSTLTVSNMSPEDSSIYLCSVLALGDTEAFFGQGTRLTVV.

The chain links TRBV11-2 to TRBJ1-6; D remains unclear. The CDR3 covers 15 residues. Looked up from germline, CDR1 is SGHAT and CDR2 is FQNNGV. Trimming stripped 1 base from V and 2 bases from J, with 6 bases between. CDR3 DNA: TGTGCCAGCAGCTTAGGTCGGCCCTATAATTCACCCCTCCACTTT. It is translated as CASSLGRPYNSPLHF.

The chain has TRBV6-5 and TRBJ2-3, with D tentatively TRBD1 (5 bases). CDR3 length: 18 residues. Germline V gene lookup returns CDR1 MNHEY and CDR2 SVGAGI. Between the trimmed V and J ends, which lost 2 bases and 5 bases, there was a span of 23 bases. CDR3 sequence reads: CASSYLSRAPVPRDTQYF. The CDR3, as DNA: TGTGCCAGCAGTTACCTGAGCAGGGCCCCCGTTCCCCGAGATACGCAGTATTTT.